This paragraph reports one T cell receptor beta chain. Its antigen is not identified. One junction end does not reproduce the germline sequence, and a read error may be involved. The entry originates in a study of read filtering for tumor transcriptome and immune sequencing. At the level of the study: Among patients, 17 to 20 were male and around 14 female, aged about 45 to 90 (mean about 69). The study, taken as a whole, reports: In IR-seq, single-read clonotypes were around four fifths of clonotypes but about 3.5% of reads. Compared with RNA-seq, IR-seq gave much higher clonotype depth and reliability.

Molecular barcoded adaptors covering alpha/delta and beta/gamma chains were used on approximately 400 ng RNA. Via MiXCR, TCRdb re-called the reads, giving one row per CDR3 protein. Found here are approximately 93,000 distinct CDR3 sequences, roughly 21% of them singletons; the top ten hold approximately 10%. CDR1 and CDR2 from the germline V gene are MDHEN and SYDVKM. The CDR3 spans 11 residues. This sequence joins TRBV28 and TRBJ1-2; D may be TRBD1 (6 bases). The receptor's source is a donor at least 40 years old with multiple myeloma. Source material: a population of CD138-negative cells sorted from bone marrow. The CDR3, as DNA: TGTGCCAGCAGTTTTGGTGGACAGTACAACTTC. Translated, it gives CASSFGGQYNF.